These 4 T cell receptor beta chains were all obtained from the same sample, sequenced in a study of shared clonotypes between healthy human individuals. Libraries were prepared by immunoSEQ multiplex PCR; TCRdb keeps only in-frame clonotypes and omits some of them. The sample shows over 850,000 clones, about 84% of them seen only once. The sample consisted of memory CD4+ T cells from PBMCs. Subset denoted: CD45RA-negative fraction. The receptor set was obtained from a man aged 18 to 35 in good health. Some clones in this sample may be carry-over from other donors' samples.

In regard to this clone: The CDR3 carries no conserved terminal phenylalanine or tryptophan, so it likely arises from a read error. Because the CDR3's place on the DNA is in doubt, the DNA is left out and the CDR3 is given as listed by TCRdb. The V gene is TRBV18, the J gene TRBJ1-1. The CDR3 adds up to 8 amino acids, both ends counted. The germline V gene has CDR1 KGHSH and CDR2 LQKENI. This chain's CDR3 is CASSPPAG.

This chain uses TRBV7-9 with TRBJ1-1; D is uncertain. The CDR3 loop spans 13 amino acids. Trimming removed 0 bases from V and 9 bases from J, with 11 bases in between. Germline V gene lookup returns CDR1 SEHNR and CDR2 FQNEAQ (reference sequence). CDR3 region: CASSLAGVAQAFF. DNA for the CDR3: TGTGCCAGCAGCTTAGCCGGGGTCGCACAAGCTTTCTTT. The complete variable domain, with remaining parts taken from reference TRBV7-9 and TRBJ1-1, reads DTGVSQNPRHKITKRGQNVTFRCDPISEHNRLYWYRQTLGQGPEFLTYFQNEAQLEKSRLLSDRFSAERPKGSFSTLEIQRTEQGDSAMYLCASSLAGVAQAFFGQGTRLTVV.

Regarding this clone: One junction end does not reproduce the germline sequence, and a read error may be involved. Other nucleotide sequences from this sample produce the same CDR3. V and J are TRBV14 and TRBJ2-6; maybe TRBD2 (6 bases). Germline loops: CDR1 SGHDN, CDR2 FVKESK. CDR3 size: 17 residues. Written as DNA, the CDR3 is TGTGCCAGCAGCCAACGGGGAAGGGACTCTGGGGCCAACGTCCTGACTTTT. Its protein product is CASSQRGRDSGANVLTF.

The V call is TRBV5-1, the J call TRBJ2-7; TRBD2 aligns across 12 bases. J lost 4 bases, V lost 2 bases, and 4 bases had no gene match. The CDR3 length is 15 residues. Germline V gene sequence: CDR1 SGHRS, CDR2 YFSETQ. The CDR3 DNA reads TGCGCCAGCAGCTTTGAAGGACTAGCGGGATACGAGCAGTACTTC. It translates to CASSFEGLAGYEQYF.